Listed below are T cell receptor beta chains from one sample, sequenced in a study of CD8 T cells in ankylosing spondylitis. Via MiXCR, TCRdb re-called the 5' RACE reads, giving one row per CDR3 protein. The sample carries approximately 540,000 distinct CDR3 sequences, more than 9.5% recorded once. Material for sequencing was blood, either unsorted or a sorted T cell fraction (not recorded which). The receptors here all came from a male donor with ankylosing spondylitis. The conserved cysteine and the conserved F or W are not part of the CDR3 here.

J gene	V gene	CDR3 length	CDR3 protein
TRBJ1-5	TRBV30	11	AWSPTGGLAQH
TRBJ1-1	TRBV7-9	11	ASSSGSSGEAF
TRBJ2-2	TRBV20-1	13	SARTGTTPTGELF
TRBJ1-2	TRBV12-3/TRBV12-4	12	ASNKRGANYGYT
TRBJ2-2	TRBV20-1	14	SARIHTEGYTGELF
TRBJ1-2	TRBV28	13	ASSLLPVGSYGYT
TRBJ2-2	TRBV4-1	16	ASSQDSLAGRNTGELF
TRBJ2-6	TRBV5-1	14	ATRNSLSSGANVLT
TRBJ1-6	TRBV7-2	13	ASAGPVPYNSPLH
TRBJ1-5	TRBV5-5	11	ASSLTNNQPQH
TRBJ2-1	TRBV20-1	8	SAVDNEQF
TRBJ2-3	TRBV9	13	ASSSPGRNTDTQY
TRBJ2-7	TRBV7-9	13	ASSFSLAENYEQY
TRBJ1-4	TRBV20-1	11	SPTGTVAEKLF
TRBJ1-5	TRBV15	14	ATSANWAEGNQPQH
TRBJ2-1	TRBV20-1	13	SAQRVAGDGNEQF
TRBJ2-5	TRBV18	11	ASSPGFEETQY
TRBJ1-2	TRBV3-1	12	ASSQEGGLRGYT
TRBJ2-1	TRBV12-3/TRBV12-4	12	ASSLTNGYNEQF
TRBJ2-5	TRBV18	12	ASSPPSVEETQY
TRBJ2-1	TRBV12-3/TRBV12-4	10	ASSSLTGEQF
TRBJ2-1	TRBV29-1	13	SVEGQGQTYNEQF
TRBJ2-5	TRBV7-9	12	ASSLGLGLETQY